A single sample gave rise to the 27 T cell receptor beta chains below, sequenced in a study of graft-versus-host responses after intestinal transplantation (dated by TCRdb to the early 2020s). Library preparation used the immunoSEQ multiplex PCR assay. What TCRdb holds here is the immuneACCESS table cut down to in-frame rearrangements. Part of the clones is not present; checked against another copy, under half of the missing clones reflect an unresolved V gene, and the others are unexplained. The sample includes around 130,000 clones, with 90% to 95% observed a single time. Clones ranked in the top ten supply about 0.16% of the sample. Their cognate antigens are unknown. The time point label, as the study defines it: cells obtained before transplantation from donor or recipient. Source: unstimulated CD4+ T cells sorted from spleen or lymph node cells, taken before intestinal transplant. The origin of the receptors is a human donor who received an intestinal transplant.

The chain joins TRBV2 to TRBJ2-3; no definite D call. The V end was cut by 6 bases, the J end by 4 bases, with 14 bases between. From germline, CDR1 is SNHLY and CDR2 FYNNEI. This CDR3 is built from 14 residues. The CDR3 DNA reads as TGTGCCAGCAGACTTGGGCTATATCCAGATACGCAGTATTTT. Translation gives CASRLGLYPDTQYF.

The V call is TRBV5-5, the J call TRBJ1-2; 11 nucleotides line up with TRBD1. The CDR3 extends over 15 amino acids. The junction had 9 bases not matched to a gene; V was cut back by 3 bases and J by 8 bases. Germline assignment: CDR1 SGHKS and CDR2 YYEKEE (reference sequence). The CDR3 protein is CASSWGGQGAKGYTF. For the CDR3, the DNA is TGTGCCAGCAGCTGGGGAGGACAGGGGGCAAAAGGCTACACCTTC.

The chain links TRBV18 to TRBJ2-7; 7 nucleotides line up with TRBD1. With 4 bases clipped from V and 3 bases from J, the junction kept 9 bases outside the gene matches. Germline V gives CDR1 KGHSH, CDR2 LQKENI. CDR3 size: 15 residues. The CDR3 loop is CASSQQEGGLYEQYF. The CDR3 nucleotides are TGTGCCAGCTCACAACAAGAAGGGGGCCTCTACGAGCAGTACTTC.

This clone was seen more than once but under ten times. The CDR3 DNA follows: TGTGCCAGCAGCTTAATCGGGGAGCTGTTTTTT. Its protein product is CASSLIGELFF. This rearrangement joins TRBV7-8 to TRBJ2-2; D remains unclear. The length of the CDR3 is 11 residues. The V gene's germline CDR1 is SGHVS and CDR2 FQNEAQ. The V and J ends lost 2 bases and 7 bases respectively, with 2 bases between them. The full variable domain, rest sourced from reference TRBV7-8 and TRBJ2-2, is GAGVSQSPRYKVAKRGQDVALRCDPISGHVSLFWYQQALGQGPEFLTYFQNEAQLDKSGLPSDRFFAERPEGSVSTLKIQRTQQEDSAVYLCASSLIGELFFGEGSRLTVL.

V and J are TRBV11-3 and TRBJ2-1, with TRBD1 matching over 11 bases. The CDR3 covers 13 residues. Germline values: CDR1 SGHNT, CDR2 YENEEA. V shed 11 bases and J 7 bases; nucleotides not matched to a gene: 7. The CDR3 bases are TGTGCCTCGTCGGACAGGGGGCGAAATGAGCAGTTCTTC. It is translated as CASSDRGRNEQFF.

The chain has TRBV5-4 and TRBJ1-4; 7 bases line up with TRBD1. J lost 8 bases, V lost 0 bases, and 10 bases had no gene match. The CDR3 is 16 amino acids. From germline, CDR1 is SGHNT and CDR2 YYREEE (reference sequence). The CDR3, as DNA: TGTGCCAGCAGCTTGGGGACAGGCGGGATTAGGGAAAAACTGTTTTTT. Encoded protein: CASSLGTGGIREKLFF. Variable domain in full (rest from reference TRBV5-4 and TRBJ1-4): ETGVTQSPTHLIKTRGQQVTLRCSSQSGHNTVSWYQQALGQGPQFIFQYYREEENGRGNFPPRFSGLQFPNYSSELNVNALELDDSALYLCASSLGTGGIREKLFFGSGTQLSVL.

The chain uses TRBV27 and TRBJ2-7, with TRBD1 identical over 7 bases. Germline lookup yields CDR1 MNHEY and CDR2 SMNVEV (reference sequence). There are 14 residues in the CDR3. V lost 5 bases and J lost 9; bases outside the gene matches: 13. This chain's CDR3 is CASSPGTEPTGQYF. The CDR3 bases are TGTGCCAGCAGTCCCGGGACAGAGCCCACCGGGCAGTACTTC.

The chain combines TRBV5-1 with TRBJ2-7; no clear D gene. The germline V gene encodes CDR1 SGHRS and CDR2 YFSETQ. V was clipped by 4 bases and J by 0 bases, with 11 bases between them. The CDR3 length is 14 residues. The CDR3 nucleotides are TGCGCCAGCAGCGGTTTAGGTGTCTCCTACGAGCAGTACTTC. As protein: CASSGLGVSYEQYF.

CDR3: CASSLDELRGGDTQYF. For the CDR3, the DNA is TGCGCCAGCAGCTTGGATGAACTGCGGGGGGGAGATACGCAGTATTTT. The rearrangement links TRBV5-1 to TRBJ2-3; TRBD2 agrees at 9 bases. J was trimmed by 5 bases and V by 0 bases; bases with no gene match: 7. Germline CDR1 and CDR2: SGHRS and YFSETQ. The CDR3 is 16 amino acids.

The V call is TRBV18, the J call TRBJ2-3; D gene ambiguous. Germline-derived CDR1 and CDR2 are KGHSH and LQKENI. V lost 4 bases to trimming and J lost 0 bases, with 8 bases between them. The CDR3 is 14 residues long. CDR3 nucleotide sequence: TGTGCCAGCTCACTTACTGACAGCACAGATACGCAGTATTTT. It yields the protein CASSLTDSTDTQYF.

CDR3 protein: CASSLEGGEQYF. DNA of the CDR3: TGCGCCAGCAGCTTGGAAGGGGGTGAGCAGTACTTC. This chain links TRBV5-1 with TRBJ2-7; perhaps TRBD1 as D (6 bases). V was clipped by 0 bases and J by 7 bases, with 8 bases between them. Germline CDR1 and CDR2: SGHRS and YFSETQ. This CDR3 has 12 residues.

This chain joins TRBV2 and TRBJ1-5; tentatively, D is TRBD1 (5 bases). From germline, CDR1 is SNHLY and CDR2 FYNNEI. Trimming took 6 bases from V and 2 from J, leaving 11 bases between them. CDR3 size: 14 residues. The CDR3 loop is CASSWQTGNQPQHF. The CDR3, as DNA: TGTGCCAGCAGCTGGCAGACAGGCAATCAGCCCCAGCATTTT.

The chain carries TRBV7-2 and TRBJ1-2; no clear D gene. Germline V gives CDR1 SGHTA, CDR2 FQGNSA. The CDR3 loop spans 15 amino acids. Trimming shortened V by 2 bases and J by 1 base, and 11 bases separated the two germline ends. The CDR3 DNA is TGTGCCAGCAGCTTATATGCAGGTCTTAACTATGGCTACACCTTC. Its protein is CASSLYAGLNYGYTF.

The rearrangement uses TRBV5-1 and TRBJ2-5; TRBD1 matches 9 bases. Looked up from germline, CDR1 is SGHRS and CDR2 is YFSETQ. V shed 3 bases and J 5 bases; nucleotides not matched to a gene: 11. The CDR3 runs 16 residues. In DNA, the CDR3 is TGCGCCAGCAGCTCCCTTACAGGGGGCAGTGGGGAGACCCAGTACTTC. Translation gives CASSSLTGGSGETQYF.

The J gene is TRBJ2-3, the V gene TRBV28, with a weak D call TRBD1 (6 bases). CDR3 length equals 15 residues. Trimming removed 5 bases from V and 0 bases from J, with 12 bases in between. Germline V lookup: CDR1 MDHEN, CDR2 SYDVKM. The CDR3 DNA reads TGTGCCAGCAGTATGCAGGGGTGGAGCACAGATACGCAGTATTTT. Its translation: CASSMQGWSTDTQYF. Based on the CDR3 plus reference TRBV28 and TRBJ2-3, the full variable domain is DVKVTQSSRYLVKRTGEKVFLECVQDMDHENMFWYRQDPGLGLRLIYFSYDVKMKEKGDIPEGYSVSREKKERFSLILESASTNQTSMYLCASSMQGWSTDTQYFGPGTRLTVL.

This rearrangement joins TRBV5-1 to TRBJ2-6; 10 positions match TRBD1. From germline, CDR1 is SGHRS and CDR2 YFSETQ. The length of the CDR3 is 18 residues. Trimming took 0 bases from V and 2 from J; bases not matched to a gene: 5. The CDR3: CASSLVGQGMTGANVLTF. In nucleotides, the CDR3 is TGCGCCAGCAGCTTGGTGGGACAGGGGATGACTGGGGCCAACGTCCTGACTTTC.

V usage is TRBV9 and J usage is TRBJ2-1; 8 bases align to TRBD2. The ends lost 2 bases at V and 7 bases at J; junction bases unmatched: 11. The length of the CDR3 is 16 residues. Looked up from germline, CDR1 is SGDLS and CDR2 is YYNGEE. The chain's CDR3 is CASSVSLAGGVNEQFF. CDR3 coding DNA: TGTGCCAGCAGCGTGTCTCTGGCGGGGGGTGTAAATGAGCAGTTCTTC.

The V and J genes are TRBV2 and TRBJ2-5; 10 nucleotides match TRBD2. Germline V gives CDR1 SNHLY, CDR2 FYNNEI. Trimming cost V 7 bases and J 2 bases; bases outside gene matches: 4. The CDR3 loop spans 14 amino acids. CDR3 loop: CASKTSGDQETQYF. CDR3 DNA: TGTGCCAGCAAAACTAGCGGGGATCAAGAGACCCAGTACTTC.

The V and J genes are TRBV18 and TRBJ1-2, with 10 nucleotides matching TRBD1. The trim removed 5 bases at V and 5 bases at J, leaving 5 bases unmatched. CDR3 length equals 14 residues. Germline CDR1 reads KGHSH; CDR2 reads LQKENI. Here the CDR3 DNA reads TGTGCCAGCTCAGAATCGGGACAGGGGTATGGCTACACCTTC. As protein: CASSESGQGYGYTF.

This clone appeared a single time. This chain connects TRBV2 to TRBJ2-1; 14 nucleotides agree with TRBD2. CDR1 is SNHLY and CDR2 is FYNNEI in the germline V gene. This CDR3 has 16 residues. The J segment lost 6 bases and the V segment lost 8 bases, leaving 9 bases of the junction unmatched. The CDR3 nucleotides read TGTGCCAGCCCCCCCCGGACTAGCGGGGGGACCAATGAGCAGTTCTTC. Translating gives CASPPRTSGGTNEQFF.

V gene TRBV5-6 combines with J gene TRBJ2-3; TRBD1 matches at 7 bases. J lost 6 bases, V lost 0 bases, and 1 base had no gene match. Germline assignment: CDR1 SGHDT and CDR2 YYEEEE. This CDR3 region has 13 residues. The CDR3 loop reads CASSLGQGDTQYF. CDR3 in DNA: TGTGCCAGCAGCTTGGGACAGGGTGATACGCAGTATTTT.

This clone has only a few counts. The chain recombines TRBV10-3 with TRBJ2-3; D is undetermined. This CDR3 is 15 amino acids long. The V gene lost 0 bases and the J gene lost 6 bases, with 13 bases spanning the gap. Looked up from germline, CDR1 is ENHRY and CDR2 is SYGVKD. The CDR3 spells CAISESVTTWDTQYF. The CDR3 DNA reads TGTGCCATCAGTGAGTCGGTTACCACCTGGGATACGCAGTATTTT.

This clone has just a few counts. This chain joins TRBV19 and TRBJ1-4; D gene ambiguous. CDR1 is LNHDA, CDR2 SQIVND, per germline (reference sequence). V gave up 7 bases and J gave up 8 bases, with 17 bases separating them. The CDR3 loop spans 14 amino acids. This CDR3 reads CASNGGTPEEKLFF. The CDR3 DNA sequence: TGTGCCAGTAATGGCGGAACTCCGGAGGAAAAACTGTTTTTT.

The chain is built from TRBV29-1 and TRBJ2-5, with 8 bases matching TRBD1. V was clipped by 4 bases and J by 2 bases; unmatched bases: 3. CDR1 is SQVTM and CDR2 is ANQGSEA in the germline V gene. This CDR3 is built from 13 residues. CDR3 sequence (DNA): TGCAGCGTTGGCAGGGGGCTTCAAGAGACCCAGTACTTC. This gives the protein CSVGRGLQETQYF.

J is TRBJ2-5 and V is TRBV5-1, with 9 bases fitting TRBD2. This CDR3 spans 17 amino acids. V gave up 3 bases and J gave up 4 bases; unmatched junction bases: 13. Germline V lookup: CDR1 SGHRS, CDR2 YFSETQ. This chain's CDR3 is CASSWRLASGAGETQYF. CDR3 sequence (DNA): TGCGCCAGCAGCTGGAGGTTGGCTAGCGGGGCAGGAGAGACCCAGTACTTC.

This chain links TRBV14 with TRBJ2-7; D unclear. The V gene's germline CDR1 is SGHDN and CDR2 FVKESK. There are 13 residues in the CDR3. V gave up 5 bases and J gave up 6 bases, with 14 bases separating them. The CDR3: CASSFRHRGEQYF. The CDR3 nucleotides read TGTGCCAGCAGCTTTCGACACCGCGGCGAGCAGTACTTC.

This clone has just one count. The chain joins TRBV10-3 to TRBJ2-1; TRBD2 matches 7 bases. V lost 6 bases, J lost 0 bases, and 2 bases stayed unmatched. Looked up from germline, CDR1 is ENHRY and CDR2 is SYGVKD. The length of the CDR3 is 14 residues. This CDR3 is CAISRGGSYNEQFF. CDR3 nucleotide sequence: TGTGCCATCAGCCGCGGGGGCTCCTACAATGAGCAGTTCTTC.